The T cell receptor (beta chain) under discussion was sequenced for a study of T cell responses to AZD1222 COVID-19 vaccine. The study's findings and limits: Donors were mostly white British, more females; clonal diversity possibly underestimated.

CDR3 length: 12 amino acids. Trimming cost V 9 bases and J 3 bases, with 7 bases left between them. The germline gives CDR1 KGHDR, CDR2 SFDVKD. TCRdb's copy holds only in-frame clones and misses some; the assay was immunoSEQ multiplex PCR. The repertoire holds about 140,000 clones, with less than 95% as singletons. Of note for this clone: Its matching antigen is unknown.

This receptor was identified in an adult in good health. The chain joins TRBV24-1 to TRBJ2-2; D is unresolved. The material was peripheral blood, obtained on day 0 of AZD1222 vaccination. CDR3: CATYGDTGELFF. The CDR3 coding sequence is TGTGCCACCTACGGCGACACCGGGGAGCTGTTTTTT.